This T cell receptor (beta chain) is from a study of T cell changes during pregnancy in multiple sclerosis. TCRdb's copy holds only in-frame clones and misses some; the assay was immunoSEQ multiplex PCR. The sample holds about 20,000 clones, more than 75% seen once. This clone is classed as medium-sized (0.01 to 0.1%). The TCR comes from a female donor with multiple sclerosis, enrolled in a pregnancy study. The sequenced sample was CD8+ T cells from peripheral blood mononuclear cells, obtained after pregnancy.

The CDR3 spells CASSEVGLPEQYF. The CDR3 DNA reads as TGTGCCAGCAGTGAAGTGGGCCTCCCCGAGCAGTACTTC. The chain is built from TRBV2 and TRBJ2-7; D is uncertain. Between the trimmed V and J ends, which lost 1 base and 6 bases, there was a span of 10 bases. This CDR3 contains 13 residues. The germline V gene has CDR1 SNHLY and CDR2 FYNNEI.